This T cell receptor beta chain emerged from a study of vaccination effects on CD4 cells after COVID-19. Notes on the study in general: From healthy vaccinees, only 1 of 255 vaccine-induced clones also reacted to common cold coronaviruses. No early post-infection timepoints were available in the study, which also included few convalescent patients.

Some clones are missing from TCRdb's copy, which holds only in-frame ones; the method was immunoSEQ multiplex PCR. The sample lists under 85,000 clones; under 80% were seen once. A note on this clone: No antigen is known for it.

Antigen-specific CD4+ T cells were first expanded with viral peptide pools by the ViraFEST assay and only then sequenced. Subsequent to roughly 10 days of culture, CD4+ T cells were isolated. Two-dose vaccination with either BNT162b2 or mRNA-1273 was given to the participants. None of the vaccinated had previously contracted SARS-CoV-2, and their nucleocapsid antibodies tested negative. The researchers cultured fewer than 2.5 million PBMC per well with roughly 11 IU/ml IL-2 and 8.5 to 10 ug/ml peptides. V was clipped by 6 bases and J by 0 bases, with 6 bases between them. Germline V gene lookup returns CDR1 MDHEN and CDR2 SYDVKM. The CDR3 runs 14 residues.

This rearrangement joins TRBV28 to TRBJ2-6; no reliable D call. Here the sequenced sample was CD4+ T cells from PBMCs cultured with HCoV-OC43 spike peptides, taken after COVID-19 vaccination. Subset meaning: HCoV-OC43 spike overlapping peptide pool stimulation. This sequence originates from a human donor who received a COVID-19 vaccine. CDR3 DNA sequence: TGTGCCAGCAGACAATCCTCTGGGGCCAACGTCCTGACTTTC. It encodes CASRQSSGANVLTF.